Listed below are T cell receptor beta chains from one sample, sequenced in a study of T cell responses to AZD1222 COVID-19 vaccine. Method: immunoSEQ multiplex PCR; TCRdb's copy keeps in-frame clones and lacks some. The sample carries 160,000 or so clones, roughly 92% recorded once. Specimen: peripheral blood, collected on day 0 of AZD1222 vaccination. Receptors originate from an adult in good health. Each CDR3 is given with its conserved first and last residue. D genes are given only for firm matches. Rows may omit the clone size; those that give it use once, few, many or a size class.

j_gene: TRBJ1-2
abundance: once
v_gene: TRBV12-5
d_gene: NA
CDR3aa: CASAPAGDGYTF
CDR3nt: TGTGCTAGTGCCCCCGCCGGGGACGGCTACACCTTC

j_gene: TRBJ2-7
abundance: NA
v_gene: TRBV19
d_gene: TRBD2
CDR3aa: CASSIGLAGDYEQYF
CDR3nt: TGTGCCAGTAGTATAGGGCTAGCGGGAGACTACGAGCAGTACTTC

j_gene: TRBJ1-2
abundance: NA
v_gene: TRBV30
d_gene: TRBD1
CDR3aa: CAWGPGQGAEGYTF
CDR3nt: TGTGCCTGGGGACCGGGACAGGGGGCCGAAGGCTACACCTTC

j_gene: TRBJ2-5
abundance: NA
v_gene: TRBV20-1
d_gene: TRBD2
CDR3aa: CSASLSGGFQETQYF
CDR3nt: TGCAGTGCTAGTCTTAGCGGGGGCTTCCAAGAGACCCAGTACTTC

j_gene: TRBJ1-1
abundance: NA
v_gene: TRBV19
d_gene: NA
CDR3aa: CASSRTVNTEAFF
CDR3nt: TGTGCCAGTAGTAGGACAGTAAACACTGAAGCTTTCTTT

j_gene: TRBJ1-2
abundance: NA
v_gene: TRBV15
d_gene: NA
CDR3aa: CATSRAEARYGYTF
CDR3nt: TGTGCCACCAGCAGAGCCGAGGCGCGCTATGGCTACACCTTC

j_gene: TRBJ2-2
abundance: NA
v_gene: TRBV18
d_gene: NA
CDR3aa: CASSPVGSTGELFF
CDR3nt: TGTGCCAGCTCACCGGTGGGGAGTACCGGGGAGCTGTTTTTT

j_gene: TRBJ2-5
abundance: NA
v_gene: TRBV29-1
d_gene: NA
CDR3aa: CSVEALQDSLFQETQYF
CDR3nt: TGCAGCGTTGAAGCACTTCAAGACAGTCTCTTCCAAGAGACCCAGTACTTC

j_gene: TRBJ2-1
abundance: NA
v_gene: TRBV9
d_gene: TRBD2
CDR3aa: CASSLGTSGTAPYNEQFF
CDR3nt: TGTGCCAGCAGCTTAGGGACTAGCGGGACCGCCCCCTACAATGAGCAGTTCTTC

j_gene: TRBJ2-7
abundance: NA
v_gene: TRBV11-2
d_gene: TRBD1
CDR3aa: CASSLFYLGQGVHEQYF
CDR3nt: TGTGCCAGCAGCTTATTTTATTTGGGACAGGGGGTTCACGAGCAGTACTTC

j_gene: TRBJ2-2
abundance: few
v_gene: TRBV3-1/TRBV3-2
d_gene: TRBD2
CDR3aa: CASRPTSGRAGELFF
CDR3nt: TGTGCCAGCAGACCCACTAGCGGGAGAGCCGGGGAGCTGTTTTTT

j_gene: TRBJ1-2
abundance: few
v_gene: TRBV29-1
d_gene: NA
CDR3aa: CSVVQTTNYGYTF
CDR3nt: TGCAGCGTTGTTCAGACAACTAACTATGGCTACACCTTC

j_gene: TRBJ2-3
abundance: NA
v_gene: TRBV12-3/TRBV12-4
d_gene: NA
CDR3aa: CASSLSGADTQYF
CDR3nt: TGTGCCAGCAGTTTATCAGGGGCAGATACGCAGTATTTT

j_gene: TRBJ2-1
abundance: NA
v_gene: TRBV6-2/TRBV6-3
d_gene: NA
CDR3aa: CASSLKVTDEQFF
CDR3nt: TGTGCCAGCAGTTTAAAGGTGACGGATGAGCAGTTCTTC

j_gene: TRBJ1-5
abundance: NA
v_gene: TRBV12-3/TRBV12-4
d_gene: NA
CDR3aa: CASSLDRSKPQHF
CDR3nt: TGTGCCAGCAGTCTTGACAGGTCCAAGCCCCAGCATTTT

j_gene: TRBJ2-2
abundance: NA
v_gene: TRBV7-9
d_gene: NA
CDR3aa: CASSLTGQINTGELFF
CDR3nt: TGTGCCAGCAGCTTAACAGGCCAGATTAACACCGGGGAGCTGTTTTTT

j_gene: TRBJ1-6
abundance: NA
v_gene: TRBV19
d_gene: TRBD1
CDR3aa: CASSMVFGTGGNSPLHF
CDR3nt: TGTGCCAGTAGTATGGTTTTCGGGACAGGAGGGAATTCACCCCTCCACTTT

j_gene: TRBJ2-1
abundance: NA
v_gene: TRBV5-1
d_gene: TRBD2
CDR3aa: CASSLALLAGALAEQFF
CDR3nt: TGCGCCAGCAGCTTGGCCTTACTAGCGGGAGCCCTAGCGGAGCAGTTCTTC

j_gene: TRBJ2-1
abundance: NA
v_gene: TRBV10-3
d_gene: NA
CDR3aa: CAISLTPGRGLENNEQFF
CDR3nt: TGTGCCATCAGCCTCACGCCTGGCCGGGGCCTCGAGAACAATGAGCAGTTCTTC

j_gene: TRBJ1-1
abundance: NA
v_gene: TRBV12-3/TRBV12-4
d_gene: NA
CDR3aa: CASSRGLNTEAFF
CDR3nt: TGTGCCAGCAGCCGCGGTCTGAACACTGAAGCTTTCTTT

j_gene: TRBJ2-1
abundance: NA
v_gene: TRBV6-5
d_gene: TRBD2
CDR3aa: CASSSISGSSYNEQFF
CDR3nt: TGTGCCAGCAGTTCCATTAGCGGGAGCTCCTACAATGAGCAGTTCTTC

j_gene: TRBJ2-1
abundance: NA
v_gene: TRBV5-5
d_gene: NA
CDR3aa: CASSLELNEQFF
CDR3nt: TGTGCCAGCAGCTTGGAACTTAACGAGCAGTTCTTC

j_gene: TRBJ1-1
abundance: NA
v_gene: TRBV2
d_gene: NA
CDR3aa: CASHAHGEVTEAFF
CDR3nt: TGTGCCAGCCACGCCCACGGGGAGGTCACTGAAGCTTTCTTT